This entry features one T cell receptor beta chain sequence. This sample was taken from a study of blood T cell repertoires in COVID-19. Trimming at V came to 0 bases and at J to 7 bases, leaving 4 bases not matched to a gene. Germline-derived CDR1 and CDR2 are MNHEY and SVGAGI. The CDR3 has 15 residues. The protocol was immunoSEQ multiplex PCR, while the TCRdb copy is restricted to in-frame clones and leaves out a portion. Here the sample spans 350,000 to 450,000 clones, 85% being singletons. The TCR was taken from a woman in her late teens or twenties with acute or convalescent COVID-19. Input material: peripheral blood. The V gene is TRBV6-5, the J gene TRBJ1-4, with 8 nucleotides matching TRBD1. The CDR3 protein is CASSYSRGQGEKLFF. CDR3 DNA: TGTGCCAGCAGTTACTCTCGAGGACAGGGTGAAAAACTGTTTTTT.